The following is a TCR beta chain sequence with its context. Its specificity is not known. Deletions cut 2 bases from V and 0 bases from J, with 7 bases between. Germline V gene data show CDR1 as MDHEN and CDR2 as SYDVKM. This CDR3 region has 14 residues. This sample stems from a study of CD8 T cells in Susac syndrome. General observations from the study: The study recognized that the number of individuals in its TCR sequencing and HLA analysis was relatively small.

Random hexamers were used to reverse transcribe the RNA input (about 0.5 to 1 ug). The amplification used immunoSEQ multiplex PCR on TCR beta CDR3; it spanned 54 Vbeta and 13 Jbeta. TCRdb passed the immunoSEQ multiplex PCR reads through MiXCR, listing each CDR3 protein once. This sample has some 57,000 distinct CDR3 sequences, with just over 90% found just once. TEMRA cells were FACS-enriched, and CD8+ and CD4+ T cells were isolated negatively. This chain connects TRBV28 to TRBJ2-5; D gene unclear. The sequence came from a human donor in good health. The sequencing input was CD8+ T cells from PBMCs. The CDR3 protein is CASSLMGNQETQYF. The CDR3 bases are TGTGCCAGCAGTTTAATGGGCAACCAAGAGACCCAGTACTTC.